The 17 T cell receptor beta chains below come from one sample, sequenced in a study of identical twins. Via MiXCR, TCRdb re-called the 5' RACE reads, giving one row per CDR3 protein. The repertoire holds some 1,600,000 distinct CDR3 sequences, with about 32% as singletons. The sample consisted of cord blood. These receptors all stem from a newborn girl in good health.

This clonotype was counted many times. This chain joins TRBV7-9 and TRBJ2-3; D remains unclear. In germline, CDR1 is SEHNR, CDR2 FQNEAQ (reference sequence). This CDR3 is 12 amino acids long. V lost 5 bases, J lost 6 bases, and 9 bases lay in between. The CDR3: CASSPFSDTQYF. In DNA form, the CDR3 reads TGTGCCAGCAGCCCATTTTCGGATACGCAGTATTTT.

This clonotype was counted between two and nine times. The chain's CDR3 is CASAQLRSTDTQYF. CDR3 bases: TGTGCCAGCGCGCAATTGCGTAGCACAGATACGCAGTATTTT. This chain connects TRBV12-3 or TRBV12-4 to TRBJ2-3; D is ambiguous. The CDR3 is 14 residues long. V gave up 8 bases and J gave up 0 bases, with 12 bases separating them.

This clonotype was counted a few times. This chain joins TRBV29-1 and TRBJ1-2; D uncertain. This CDR3 is built from 11 residues. Germline V gene sequence: CDR1 SQVTM, CDR2 ANQGSEA. V was cut by 2 bases and J by 8 bases, with 9 bases left in between. The CDR3 DNA reads as TGCAGCGTTGAATTAGGGAGAGGCTACACCTTC. Its translation is CSVELGRGYTF.

Only a few counts were recorded for this clonotype. The rearrangement links TRBV20-1 to TRBJ2-4; maybe TRBD1 (6 bases). The CDR3 has 13 residues. Germline CDR1 is DFQATT and CDR2 is SNEGSKA (reference sequence). CDR3 nucleotide sequence: TGCAGCAAGACAGGTTTAGCCAAAAACATTCAGTACTTC. Its protein product is CSKTGLAKNIQYF.

This clonotype was observed at least ten times. The gene calls are TRBV12-3 or TRBV12-4 and TRBJ1-4; D unresolved. This CDR3 is built from 13 residues. Trimming pared 3 bases from V and 3 bases from J, leaving 5 bases between. CDR3 sequence (DNA): TGTGCCAGCAGTTTGGCTGCTAATGAAAAACTGTTTTTT. This gives the protein CASSLAANEKLFF.

The genes are TRBV20-1 and TRBJ2-1; D uncertain. Trimming took 3 bases from V and 10 from J, leaving 10 bases between them. Germline-derived CDR1 and CDR2 are DFQATT and SNEGSKA (reference sequence). This CDR3 has 11 amino acids. For the CDR3, the DNA is TGCAGTGCTAGCATCCTCCTCGAGCAGTTCTTC. Translation: CSASILLEQFF.

The chain couples TRBV5-1 to TRBJ2-7; 7 nucleotides line up with TRBD2. CDR1 and CDR2 from the germline V gene are SGHRS and YFSETQ. The V gene end was trimmed by 6 bases and the J gene end by 3 bases; junction bases not matched to a gene: 6. CDR3 size: 13 residues. CDR3: CASTIGGYYEQYF. CDR3 nucleotides: TGCGCCAGCACCATCGGGGGGTACTACGAGCAGTACTTC.

This clonotype was picked up a small number of times. This CDR3 is CASSQPRKRVVYNEQFF. CDR3 DNA: TGCGCCAGCAGCCAGCCTAGGAAGCGGGTAGTTTATAATGAGCAGTTCTTC. The gene calls are TRBV4-1 and TRBJ2-1; D is possibly TRBD2 (6 bases). This CDR3 has 17 amino acids. CDR1 and CDR2 from the germline V gene are MGHRA and YSYEKL. The ends were cut back, 3 bases at V and 7 bases at J, with 22 bases in the middle.

This chain links TRBV2 with TRBJ1-2; D gene uncertain. Trimming removed 6 bases from V and 8 bases from J, with 19 bases in between. Per the germline V gene, CDR1 is SNHLY and CDR2 is FYNNEI. The CDR3 is 14 residues long. As DNA, the CDR3 is TGTGCCAGCAGCGCCATTAACCCCCGGGGAGGCTACACCTTC. Its translation is CASSAINPRGGYTF. The complete variable domain, with remaining parts taken from reference TRBV2 and TRBJ1-2, reads EPEVTQTPSHQVTQMGQEVILRCVPISNHLYFYWYRQILGQKVEFLVSFYNNEISEKSEIFDDQFSVERPDGSNFTLKIRSTKLEDSAMYFCASSAINPRGGYTFGSGTRLTVV.

The V and J genes are TRBV28 and TRBJ2-1, with unresolved D. This CDR3 has 11 residues. From germline, CDR1 is MDHEN and CDR2 SYDVKM. Trimming cost V 10 bases and J 5 bases, with 9 bases left between them. DNA of the CDR3: TGTGCCATTCATGGGAACAATGAGCAGTTCTTC. Translating gives CAIHGNNEQFF.

For this clonotype: Its ends do not fully match the called genes, so a read error is possible. V and J are TRBV6-2 or TRBV6-3 and TRBJ1-5; TRBD1 might be the D (6 bases). The CDR3 contains 15 residues. Germline lookup yields CDR1 MNHEY and CDR2 SVGEGT. The CDR3 here is CVSSLTSGGNQPQHF. In DNA, the CDR3 is TGTGTCAGCAGTTTAACCTCAGGGGGCAATCAGCCCCAGCATTTT.

This clonotype showed up many times. The V call is TRBV29-1, the J call TRBJ1-2; D not certain. Germline assignment: CDR1 SQVTM and CDR2 ANQGSEA. Trimming took off 2 bases at V and 6 bases at J, with 13 bases between the two ends. CDR3 length equals 13 residues. The CDR3 loop reads CSVEIPSEDGYTF. In DNA, the CDR3 is TGCAGCGTTGAAATCCCCAGCGAAGATGGCTACACCTTC.

Here the CDR3 reads CASTERGLRSTKNNEQFF. The CDR3 DNA sequence: TGTGCCAGCACAGAGCGGGGGCTAAGATCAACTAAAAACAATGAGCAGTTCTTC. J is TRBJ2-1 and V is TRBV12-3 or TRBV12-4; 8 bases are a match to TRBD2. Unmatched junction bases numbered 19, after V lost 7 bases and J lost 5 bases. This CDR3 is built from 18 residues.

This rearrangement joins TRBV27 to TRBJ2-7; TRBD1 agrees at 9 bases. This CDR3 has 12 amino acids. Germline CDR1 reads MNHEY; CDR2 reads SMNVEV (reference sequence). The trim removed 4 bases at V and 9 bases at J, leaving 4 bases unmatched. CDR3 DNA sequence: TGTGCCAGCAGTTGGACAGGGGAGCGGCAGTACTTC. Translated, it gives CASSWTGERQYF.

This clonotype was counted a few times. The chain uses TRBV12-3 or TRBV12-4 and TRBJ1-5; TRBD1 is a possible D gene (5 bases). V lost 3 bases to trimming and J lost 5 bases, with 14 bases between them. The CDR3 is 15 residues long. The CDR3 spells CASSLWQGGHQPQHF. CDR3 DNA sequence: TGTGCCAGCAGTTTGTGGCAGGGAGGACATCAGCCCCAGCATTTT.

This clonotype appeared a few times. The gene calls are TRBV3-1 and TRBJ1-5; D unresolved. The CDR3 sequence is 13 residues long. Per germline, CDR1 LGHDT and CDR2 YNNKEL (reference sequence). V lost 2 bases, J lost 6 bases, and 8 bases lay in between. In nucleotides, the CDR3 is TGTGCCAGCAGCCAAACGGGTTTTCAGCCCCAGCATTTT. Translating it yields CASSQTGFQPQHF. Full variable domain (missing parts from reference TRBV3-1 and TRBJ1-5): DTAVSQTPKYLVTQMGNDKSIKCEQNLGHDTMYWYKQDSKKFLKIMFSYNNKELIINETVPNRFSPKSPDKAHLNLHINSLELGDSAVYFCASSQTGFQPQHFGDGTRLSIL.

The table lists this clonotype with a few counts. The genes are TRBV27 and TRBJ1-2, with 10 bases identical to TRBD1. CDR3 length: 14 residues. V gave up 2 bases and J gave up 6 bases; unmatched junction bases: 3. Per germline, CDR1 MNHEY and CDR2 SMNVEV (reference sequence). For the CDR3, the DNA is TGTGCCAGCAGTTTAGACAGGGGGCATAATGGCTACACCTTC. Amino acids: CASSLDRGHNGYTF.